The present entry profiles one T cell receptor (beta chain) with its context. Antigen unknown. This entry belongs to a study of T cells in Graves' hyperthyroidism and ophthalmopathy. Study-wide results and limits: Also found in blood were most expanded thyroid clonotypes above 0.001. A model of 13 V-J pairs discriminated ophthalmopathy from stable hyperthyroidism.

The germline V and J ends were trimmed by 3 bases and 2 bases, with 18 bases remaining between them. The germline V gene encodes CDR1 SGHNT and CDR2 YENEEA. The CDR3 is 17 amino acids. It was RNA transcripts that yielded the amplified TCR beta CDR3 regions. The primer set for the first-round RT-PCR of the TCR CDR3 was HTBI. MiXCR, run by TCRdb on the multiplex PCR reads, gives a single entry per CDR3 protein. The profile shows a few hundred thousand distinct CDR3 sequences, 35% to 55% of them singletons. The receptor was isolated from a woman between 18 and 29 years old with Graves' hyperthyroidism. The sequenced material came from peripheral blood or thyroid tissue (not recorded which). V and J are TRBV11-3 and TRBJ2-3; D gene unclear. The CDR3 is CASSLVGWSRPTDTQYF. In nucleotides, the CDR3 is TGTGCCAGCAGCTTGGTGGGGTGGAGCAGACCCACAGATACGCAGTATTTT.